Following are 4 T cell receptor beta chains from one sample sequenced in a study of vaccination effects on CD4 cells after COVID-19. Clones were read by immunoSEQ multiplex PCR, and TCRdb kept only the in-frame ones, dropping some. The sample lists about 61,000 clones, more than 80% occurring once. Their cognate antigens are unknown. ViraFEST expansion of antigen-specific CD4+ T cells with viral peptide pools preceded sequencing. Following 10 days of culture, CD4+ T cells were isolated. Sequences were derived from CD4+ T cells from PBMCs cultured with HCoV-229E spike peptides, sampled before COVID-19 vaccination. The receptor set was obtained from a human donor who received a COVID-19 vaccine.

The chain recombines TRBV5-8 with TRBJ1-5, with D unclear. The germline V gene has CDR1 SGHTS and CDR2 YDEGEE. V was pared by 4 bases and J by 7 bases, with 9 bases between. This CDR3 contains 12 residues. In DNA, the CDR3 is TGTGCCAGCAGCCTGACAAACCAGCCCCAGCATTTT. It translates to CASSLTNQPQHF.

This sequence joins TRBV19 and TRBJ2-2, with D unresolved. Germline-derived CDR1 and CDR2 are LNHDA and SQIVND (reference sequence). The CDR3 sequence is 15 residues long. The germline V and J ends were trimmed by 5 bases and 0 bases, with 10 bases remaining between them. The CDR3 coding sequence is TGTGCCAGTAGTTCTTGGCAGCCGAACACCGGGGAGCTGTTTTTT. Its translation: CASSSWQPNTGELFF.

V gene TRBV5-1 combines with J gene TRBJ2-3, with unresolved D. The germline V gene encodes CDR1 SGHRS and CDR2 YFSETQ. CDR3 length: 14 residues. Trimming removed 0 bases from V and 4 bases from J, with 9 bases in between. CDR3 sequence (DNA): TGCGCCAGCAGCTTGGAGTCCGGCGCAGATACGCAGTATTTT. Translating it yields CASSLESGADTQYF. The whole variable domain, filled in from reference TRBV5-1 and TRBJ2-3, reads KAGVTQTPRYLIKTRGQQVTLSCSPISGHRSVSWYQQTPGQGLQFLFEYFSETQRNKGNFPGRFSGRQFSNSRSEMNVSTLELGDSALYLCASSLESGADTQYFGPGTRLTVL.

This clone was counted between two and nine times. This rearrangement joins TRBV7-9 to TRBJ2-2; weak D call: TRBD1 (6 bases). The CDR3 runs to 16 residues. Germline V lookup: CDR1 SEHNR, CDR2 FQNEAQ (reference sequence). V lost 3 bases and J lost 7, with 18 bases in between. CDR3 DNA sequence: TGTGCCAGCAGCTTCCAGGGGAATCAGCGTAGCGGGGAGCTGTTTTTT. It encodes CASSFQGNQRSGELFF.